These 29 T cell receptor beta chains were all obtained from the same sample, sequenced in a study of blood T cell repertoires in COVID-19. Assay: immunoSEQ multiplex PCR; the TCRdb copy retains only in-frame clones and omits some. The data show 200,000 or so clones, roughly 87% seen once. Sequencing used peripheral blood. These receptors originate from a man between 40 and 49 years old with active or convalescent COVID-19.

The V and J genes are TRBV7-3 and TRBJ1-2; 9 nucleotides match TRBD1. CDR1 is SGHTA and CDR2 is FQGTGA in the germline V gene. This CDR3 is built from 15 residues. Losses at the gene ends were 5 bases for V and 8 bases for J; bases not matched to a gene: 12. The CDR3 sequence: CASSPTGGSYGGYTF. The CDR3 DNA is TGTGCCAGCAGCCCAACAGGGGGCAGCTACGGGGGCTACACCTTC.

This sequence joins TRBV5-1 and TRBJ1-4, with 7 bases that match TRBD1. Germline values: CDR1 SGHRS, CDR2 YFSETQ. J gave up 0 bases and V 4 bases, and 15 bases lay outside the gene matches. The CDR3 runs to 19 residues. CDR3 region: CASSQSPGGAGATNEKLFF. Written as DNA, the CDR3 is TGCGCCAGCAGCCAGAGCCCAGGGGGAGCGGGAGCAACTAATGAAAAACTGTTTTTT.

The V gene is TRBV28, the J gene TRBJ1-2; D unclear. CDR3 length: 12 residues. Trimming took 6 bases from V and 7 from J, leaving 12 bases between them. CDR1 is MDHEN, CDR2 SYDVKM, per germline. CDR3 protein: CASREQSVGYTF. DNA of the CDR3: TGTGCCAGCAGGGAACAGTCTGTTGGCTACACCTTC.

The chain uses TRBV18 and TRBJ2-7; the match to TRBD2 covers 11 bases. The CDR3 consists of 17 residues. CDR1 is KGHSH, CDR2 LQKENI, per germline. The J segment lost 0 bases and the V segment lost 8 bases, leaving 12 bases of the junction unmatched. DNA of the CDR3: TGTGCCAGCACGCCGCGACTAGCGGGACCCTCCTCCTACGAGCAGTACTTC. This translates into CASTPRLAGPSSYEQYF.

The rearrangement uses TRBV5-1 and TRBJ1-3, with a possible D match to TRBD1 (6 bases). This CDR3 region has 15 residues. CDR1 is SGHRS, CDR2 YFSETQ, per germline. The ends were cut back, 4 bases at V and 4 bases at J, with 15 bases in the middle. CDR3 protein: CASSPQGPGGNTIYF. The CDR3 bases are TGCGCCAGCAGCCCACAGGGCCCGGGAGGAAACACCATATATTTT.

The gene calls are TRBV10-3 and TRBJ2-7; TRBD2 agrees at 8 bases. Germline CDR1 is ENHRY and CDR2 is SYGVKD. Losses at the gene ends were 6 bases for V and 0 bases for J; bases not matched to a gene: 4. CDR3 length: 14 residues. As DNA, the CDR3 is TGTGCCATCAGGCTTAGCGGGGACTCCTACGAGCAGTACTTC. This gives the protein CAIRLSGDSYEQYF.

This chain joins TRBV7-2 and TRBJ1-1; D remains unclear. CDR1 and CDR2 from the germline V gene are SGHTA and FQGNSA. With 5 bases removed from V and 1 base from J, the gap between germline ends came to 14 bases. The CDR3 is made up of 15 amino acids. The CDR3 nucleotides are TGTGCCAGCAGCCCATTCCCCAGCGGGAACACTGAAGCTTTCTTT. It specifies CASSPFPSGNTEAFF.

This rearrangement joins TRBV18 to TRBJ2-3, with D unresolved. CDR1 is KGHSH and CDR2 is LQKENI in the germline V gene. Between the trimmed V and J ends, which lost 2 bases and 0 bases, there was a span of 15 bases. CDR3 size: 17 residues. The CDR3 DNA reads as TGTGCCAGCTCACCATCCGCCCCAACATTAAGCACAGATACGCAGTATTTT. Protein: CASSPSAPTLSTDTQYF.

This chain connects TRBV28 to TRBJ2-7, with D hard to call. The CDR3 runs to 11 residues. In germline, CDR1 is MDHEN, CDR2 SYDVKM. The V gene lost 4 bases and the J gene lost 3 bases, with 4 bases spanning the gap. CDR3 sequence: CASSSIYEQYF. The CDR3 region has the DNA TGTGCCAGCAGTTCAATCTACGAGCAGTACTTC.

The CDR3 region is CASTPGVSGANVLTF. The CDR3 DNA reads TGTGCCAGCACTCCCGGAGTCTCTGGGGCCAACGTCCTGACTTTC. This chain joins TRBV27 and TRBJ2-6; D remains unclear. Between the trimmed V and J ends, which lost 7 bases and 0 bases, there was a span of 10 bases. Germline V gene sequence: CDR1 MNHEY, CDR2 SMNVEV (reference sequence). The CDR3 is made up of 15 amino acids.

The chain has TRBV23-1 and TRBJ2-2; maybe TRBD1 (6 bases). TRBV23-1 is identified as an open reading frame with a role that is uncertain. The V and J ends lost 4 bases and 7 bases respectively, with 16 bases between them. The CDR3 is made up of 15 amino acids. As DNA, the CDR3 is TGCGCCAGCAGTCGGGGGCGTGGGACGATCGGGGAGCTGTTTTTT. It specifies CASSRGRGTIGELFF.

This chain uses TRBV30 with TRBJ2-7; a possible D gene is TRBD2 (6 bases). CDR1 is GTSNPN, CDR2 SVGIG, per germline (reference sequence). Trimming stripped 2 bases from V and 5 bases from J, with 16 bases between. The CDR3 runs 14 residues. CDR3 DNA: TGTGCCTGGAGTCCGGGCGGGGCACTGCACGAGCAGTACTTC. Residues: CAWSPGGALHEQYF. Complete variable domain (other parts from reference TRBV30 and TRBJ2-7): SQTIHQWPATLVQPVGSPLSLECTVEGTSNPNLYWYRQAAGRGLQLLFYSVGIGQISSEVPQNLSASRPQDRQFILSSKKLLLSDSGFYLCAWSPGGALHEQYFGPGTRLTVT.

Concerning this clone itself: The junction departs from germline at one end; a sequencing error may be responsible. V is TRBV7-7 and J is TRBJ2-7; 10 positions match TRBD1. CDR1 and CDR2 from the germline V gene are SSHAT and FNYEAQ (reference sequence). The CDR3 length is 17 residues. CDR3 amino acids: CASSLSLGTGVYHEQYF. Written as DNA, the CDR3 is TGTGCTAGCAGCTTGTCCCTAGGGACAGGGGTTTACCACGAGCAGTACTTC. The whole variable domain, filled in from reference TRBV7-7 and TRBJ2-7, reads GAGVSQSPRYKVTKRGQDVTLRCDPISSHATLYWYQQALGQGPEFLTYFNYEAQPDKSGLPSDRFSAERPEGSISTLTIQRTEQRDSAMYRCASSLSLGTGVYHEQYFGPGTRLTVT.

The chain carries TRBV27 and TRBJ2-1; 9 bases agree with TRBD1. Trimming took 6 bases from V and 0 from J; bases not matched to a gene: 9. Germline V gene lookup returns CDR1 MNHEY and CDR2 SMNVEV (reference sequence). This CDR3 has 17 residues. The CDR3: CASRFRQGVSSYNEQFF. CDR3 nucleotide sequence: TGTGCCAGCAGGTTCAGACAGGGGGTAAGCTCCTACAATGAGCAGTTCTTC.

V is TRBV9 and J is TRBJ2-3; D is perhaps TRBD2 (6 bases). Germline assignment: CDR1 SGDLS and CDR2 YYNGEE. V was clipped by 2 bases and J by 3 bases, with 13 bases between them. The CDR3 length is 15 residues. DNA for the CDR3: TGTGCCAGCAGCGTTGGTGGGGGGAAGACAGATACGCAGTATTTT. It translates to CASSVGGGKTDTQYF.

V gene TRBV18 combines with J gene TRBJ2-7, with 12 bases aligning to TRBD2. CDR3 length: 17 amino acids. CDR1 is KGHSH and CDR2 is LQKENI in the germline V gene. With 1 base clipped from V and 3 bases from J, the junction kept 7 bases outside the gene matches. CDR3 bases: TGTGCCAGCTCACCACGGCTAGCGGGGGGGAATAACTACGAGCAGTACTTC. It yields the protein CASSPRLAGGNNYEQYF.

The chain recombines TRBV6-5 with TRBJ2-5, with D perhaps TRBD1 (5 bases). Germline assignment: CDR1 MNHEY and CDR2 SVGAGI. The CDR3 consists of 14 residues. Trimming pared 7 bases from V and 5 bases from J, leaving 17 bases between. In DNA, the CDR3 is TGTGCCAGCACCAAAAAGTCAGGGCGGGAGACCCAGTACTTC. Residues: CASTKKSGRETQYF.

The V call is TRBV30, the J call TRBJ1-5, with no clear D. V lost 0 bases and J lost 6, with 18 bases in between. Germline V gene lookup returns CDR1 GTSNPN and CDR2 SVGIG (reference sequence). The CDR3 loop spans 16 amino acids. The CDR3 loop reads CAWSVGISGGRQPQHF. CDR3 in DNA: TGTGCCTGGAGTGTAGGAATTTCGGGTGGTCGTCAGCCCCAGCATTTT.

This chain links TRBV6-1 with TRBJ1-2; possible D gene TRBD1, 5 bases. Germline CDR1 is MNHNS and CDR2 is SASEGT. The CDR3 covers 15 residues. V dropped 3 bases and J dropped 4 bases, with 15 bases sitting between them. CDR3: CASSDLGPVLYGYTF. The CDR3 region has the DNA TGTGCCAGCAGTGATCTGGGGCCGGTTCTCTATGGCTACACCTTC.

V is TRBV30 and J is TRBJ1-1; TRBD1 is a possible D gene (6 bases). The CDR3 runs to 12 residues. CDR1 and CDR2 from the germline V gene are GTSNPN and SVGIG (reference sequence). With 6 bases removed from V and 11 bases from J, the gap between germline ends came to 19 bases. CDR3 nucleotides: TGTGCCTGTGGGGGGGGCTCCCGGAGGGCTTTCTTT. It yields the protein CACGGGSRRAFF.

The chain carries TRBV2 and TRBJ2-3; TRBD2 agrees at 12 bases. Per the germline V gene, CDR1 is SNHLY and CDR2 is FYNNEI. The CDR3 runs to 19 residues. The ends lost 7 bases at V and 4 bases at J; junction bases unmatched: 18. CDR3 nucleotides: TGTGCCAGCACTAATCTGAGACTAGCGGGGGACGCACCGGCAGATACGCAGTATTTT. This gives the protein CASTNLRLAGDAPADTQYF.

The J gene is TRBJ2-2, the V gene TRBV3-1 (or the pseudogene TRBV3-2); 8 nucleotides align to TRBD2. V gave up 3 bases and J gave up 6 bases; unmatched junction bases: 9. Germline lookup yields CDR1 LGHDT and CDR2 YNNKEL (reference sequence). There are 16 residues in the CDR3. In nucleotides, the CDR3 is TGTGCCAGCAGCCATTGGATCAGCGGGAGAGCCGGGGAGCTGTTTTTT. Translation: CASSHWISGRAGELFF.

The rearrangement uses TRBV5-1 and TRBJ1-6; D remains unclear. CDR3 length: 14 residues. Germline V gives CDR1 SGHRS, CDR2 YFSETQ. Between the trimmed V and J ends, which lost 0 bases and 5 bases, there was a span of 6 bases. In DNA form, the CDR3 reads TGCGCCAGCAGCTTGGCGTCAGATAATTCACCCCTCCACTTT. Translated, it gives CASSLASDNSPLHF.

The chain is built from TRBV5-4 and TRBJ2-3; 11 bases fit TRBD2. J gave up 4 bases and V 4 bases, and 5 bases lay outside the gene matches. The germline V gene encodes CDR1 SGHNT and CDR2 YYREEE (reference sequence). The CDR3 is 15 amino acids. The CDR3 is CASSQASGGPDTQYF. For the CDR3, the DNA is TGTGCCAGCAGCCAGGCTAGCGGGGGGCCAGATACGCAGTATTTT.

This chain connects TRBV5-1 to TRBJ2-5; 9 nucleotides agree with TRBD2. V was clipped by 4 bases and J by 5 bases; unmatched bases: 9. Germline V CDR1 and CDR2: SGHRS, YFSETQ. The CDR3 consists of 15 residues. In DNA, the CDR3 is TGCGCCAGCAGCGCGGGGGGGAGCGGGAGTGAGACCCAGTACTTC. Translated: CASSAGGSGSETQYF.

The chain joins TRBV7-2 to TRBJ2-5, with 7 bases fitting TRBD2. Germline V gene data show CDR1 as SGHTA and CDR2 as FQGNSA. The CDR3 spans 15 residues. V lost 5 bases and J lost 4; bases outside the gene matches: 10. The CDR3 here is CASSPRVGGAETQYF. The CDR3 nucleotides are TGTGCCAGCAGCCCTCGAGTGGGAGGGGCAGAGACCCAGTACTTC.

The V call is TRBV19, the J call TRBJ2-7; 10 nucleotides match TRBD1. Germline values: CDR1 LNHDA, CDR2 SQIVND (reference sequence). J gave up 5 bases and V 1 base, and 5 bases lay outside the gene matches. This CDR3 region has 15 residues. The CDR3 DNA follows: TGTGCCAGTAGTATAGGACAGGGGGCTATCGACGAGCAGTACTTC. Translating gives CASSIGQGAIDEQYF.

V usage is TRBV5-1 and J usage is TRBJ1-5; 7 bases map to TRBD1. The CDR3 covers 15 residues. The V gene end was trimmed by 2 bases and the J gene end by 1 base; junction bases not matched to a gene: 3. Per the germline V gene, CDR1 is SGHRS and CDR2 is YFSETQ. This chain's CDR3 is CASSFGDRSNQPQHF. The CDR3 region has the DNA TGCGCCAGCAGCTTTGGGGACAGAAGCAATCAGCCCCAGCATTTT.

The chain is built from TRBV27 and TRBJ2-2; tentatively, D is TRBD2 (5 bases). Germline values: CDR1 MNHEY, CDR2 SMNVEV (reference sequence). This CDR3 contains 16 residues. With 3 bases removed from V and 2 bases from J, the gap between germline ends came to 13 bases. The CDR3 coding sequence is TGTGCCAGCAGTTTTATAGCGTTTAGCAACACCGGGGAGCTGTTTTTT. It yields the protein CASSFIAFSNTGELFF.